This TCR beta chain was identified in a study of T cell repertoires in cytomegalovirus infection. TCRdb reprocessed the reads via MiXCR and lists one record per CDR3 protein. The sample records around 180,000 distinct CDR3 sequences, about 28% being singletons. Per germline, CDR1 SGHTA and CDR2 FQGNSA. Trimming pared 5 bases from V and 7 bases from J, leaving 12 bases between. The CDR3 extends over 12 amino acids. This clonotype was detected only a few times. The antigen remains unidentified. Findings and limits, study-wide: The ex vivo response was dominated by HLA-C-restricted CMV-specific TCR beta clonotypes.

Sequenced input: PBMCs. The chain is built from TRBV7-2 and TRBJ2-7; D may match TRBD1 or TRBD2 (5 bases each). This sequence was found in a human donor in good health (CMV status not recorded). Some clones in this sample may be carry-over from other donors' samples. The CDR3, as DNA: TGTGCCAGCAGCCCGCAGGGAGTTGAGCAGTACTTC. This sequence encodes CASSPQGVEQYF.